A selection of T cell receptor beta chains follows, all from one sample in a study of cytomegalovirus exposure and HLA in healthy donors. The table came from immunoSEQ multiplex PCR; TCRdb's copy has only in-frame clones and leaves some out. The repertoire holds approximately 160,000 clones, almost 85% seen once, with about 5.6% in the top ten. The specimen was PBMCs. These receptors were taken from a man in his thirties or forties in good health and CMV-seropositive. Each CDR3 is given with its conserved first and last residue. Fields, in order: clone size, D gene, J gene, V gene, CDR3 length, CDR3 DNA, CDR3 protein. The D gene is left open where the match is weak. Not every row has a clone size; where given, it reads once, few, many or a size class.

abundance: -; d_gene: -; j_gene: TRBJ1-2; v_gene: TRBV19; len: 14; CDR3nt: TGTGCCAGTAGTCACATAGCAGAGGAGATTGGCTACACCTTC; CDR3aa: CASSHIAEEIGYTF
abundance: -; d_gene: -; j_gene: TRBJ2-3; v_gene: TRBV7-2; len: 15; CDR3nt: TGTGCCAGCAGCCACTTGGGGGGGCGGACAGATACGCAGTATTTT; CDR3aa: CASSHLGGRTDTQYF
abundance: -; d_gene: TRBD1; j_gene: TRBJ2-4; v_gene: TRBV19; len: 18; CDR3nt: TGTGCCAGTAGTCTTCGGACAGGGGGTTTTATGGCCAAAAACATTCAGTACTTC; CDR3aa: CASSLRTGGFMAKNIQYF
abundance: -; d_gene: TRBD1; j_gene: TRBJ1-5; v_gene: TRBV2; len: 14; CDR3nt: TGTGCCAGCAGTGCGGGACAGAATAATCAGCCCCAGCATTTT; CDR3aa: CASSAGQNNQPQHF
abundance: -; d_gene: -; j_gene: TRBJ2-7; v_gene: TRBV7-2; len: 14; CDR3nt: TGTGCCAGCAGGATAGGGGGACCCTTCTACGAGCAGTACTTC; CDR3aa: CASRIGGPFYEQYF
abundance: -; d_gene: TRBD2; j_gene: TRBJ2-3; v_gene: TRBV2; len: 15; CDR3nt: TGTGCCAGCTCTCTAGCGGGCCCAGGCACAGATACGCAGTATTTT; CDR3aa: CASSLAGPGTDTQYF
abundance: -; d_gene: -; j_gene: TRBJ2-7; v_gene: TRBV4-1; len: 15; CDR3nt: TGCGCCAGCAGCCAAGAGGCACCAGGGGCCTACGAGCAGTACTTC; CDR3aa: CASSQEAPGAYEQYF
abundance: -; d_gene: TRBD1; j_gene: TRBJ2-2; v_gene: TRBV9; len: 11; CDR3nt: TGTGCCAGCAGCGGGCCCCAGGGGGTGTTTTTT; CDR3aa: CASSGPQGVFF
abundance: -; d_gene: -; j_gene: TRBJ2-3; v_gene: TRBV28; len: 15; CDR3nt: TGTGCCAGCAGTCCCTCCCTGCGGGACACAGATACGCAGTATTTT; CDR3aa: CASSPSLRDTDTQYF
abundance: -; d_gene: TRBD2; j_gene: TRBJ2-1; v_gene: TRBV5-6; len: 15; CDR3nt: TGTGCCAGCAGCTTAGCGGGAGGGAGCTCGATGGGGCAGTTCTTC; CDR3aa: CASSLAGGSSMGQFF
abundance: -; d_gene: TRBD1; j_gene: TRBJ1-5; v_gene: TRBV19; len: 14; CDR3nt: TGTGCCAGTAGGGACAGGGATAGCAATCAGCCCCAGCATTTT; CDR3aa: CASRDRDSNQPQHF
abundance: -; d_gene: -; j_gene: TRBJ2-7; v_gene: TRBV19; len: 14; CDR3nt: TGTGCCAGTAGTATAGCGGGGTCAGACGGCGAGCAGTACTTC; CDR3aa: CASSIAGSDGEQYF
abundance: -; d_gene: TRBD1; j_gene: TRBJ2-5; v_gene: TRBV7-8; len: 21; CDR3nt: TGTGCCAGCAGCTTCCCGGGGACGACGACAGGGTCCCCCAACCGGCAAGAGACCCAGTACTTC; CDR3aa: CASSFPGTTTGSPNRQETQYF
abundance: -; d_gene: -; j_gene: TRBJ2-7; v_gene: TRBV27; len: 16; CDR3nt: TGTGCCAGCAGTTTATTCCCCCTAGTCGGGGTGGACGAGCAGTACTTC; CDR3aa: CASSLFPLVGVDEQYF
abundance: -; d_gene: -; j_gene: TRBJ2-5; v_gene: TRBV18; len: 15; CDR3nt: TGTGCCAGCTCACCTGGTACAGGGCCGCGAGAGACCCAGTACTTC; CDR3aa: CASSPGTGPRETQYF
abundance: -; d_gene: -; j_gene: TRBJ1-6; v_gene: TRBV7-2; len: 14; CDR3nt: TGTGCCAGCAGCTTAGTAACGCAGGGTTCACCCCTCCACTTT; CDR3aa: CASSLVTQGSPLHF
abundance: -; d_gene: TRBD1; j_gene: TRBJ2-1; v_gene: TRBV7-9; len: 14; CDR3nt: TGTGCCAGCGGGGCCGGGACAGTCTACAATGAGCAGTTCTTC; CDR3aa: CASGAGTVYNEQFF
abundance: -; d_gene: -; j_gene: TRBJ2-3; v_gene: TRBV6-5; len: 14; CDR3nt: TGTGCCAGCAGCCCCGCGAGAGACACAGATACGCAGTATTTT; CDR3aa: CASSPARDTDTQYF
abundance: -; d_gene: TRBD1; j_gene: TRBJ1-1; v_gene: TRBV13; len: 13; CDR3nt: TGTGCCAGCAGTCCTACAGGGGCCCCTGAAGCTTTCTTT; CDR3aa: CASSPTGAPEAFF
abundance: -; d_gene: -; j_gene: TRBJ2-1; v_gene: TRBV11-2; len: 12; CDR3nt: TGTGCCAGCAGCTTTAGATGGAATGAGCAGTTCTTC; CDR3aa: CASSFRWNEQFF
abundance: -; d_gene: TRBD2; j_gene: TRBJ2-5; v_gene: TRBV6-6; len: 15; CDR3nt: TGTGCCAGCAGTCCACCGGGACTAGCCCAAGAGACCCAGTACTTC; CDR3aa: CASSPPGLAQETQYF
abundance: -; d_gene: -; j_gene: TRBJ1-2; v_gene: TRBV19; len: 12; CDR3nt: TGTGCCAGTAGTAGGGCCCTAAGCGGCTACACCTTC; CDR3aa: CASSRALSGYTF
abundance: -; d_gene: TRBD1; j_gene: TRBJ1-6; v_gene: TRBV27; len: 13; CDR3nt: TGTGCCAGCAGGGCGACAGGGGACTCACCCCTCCACTTT; CDR3aa: CASRATGDSPLHF
abundance: -; d_gene: -; j_gene: TRBJ1-1; v_gene: TRBV11-3; len: 14; CDR3nt: TGTGCCAGCAGCTCGGGAATGGGGAGCACTGAAGCTTTCTTT; CDR3aa: CASSSGMGSTEAFF
abundance: -; d_gene: TRBD2; j_gene: TRBJ2-7; v_gene: TRBV18; len: 16; CDR3nt: TGTGCCAGCTCTACGAGGACTAGCGGGTTAGGGAACGAGCAGTACTTC; CDR3aa: CASSTRTSGLGNEQYF
abundance: -; d_gene: -; j_gene: TRBJ2-1; v_gene: TRBV9; len: 15; CDR3nt: TGTGCCAGCAGCGTAGTGGCGGGAATCTACAATGAGCAGTTCTTC; CDR3aa: CASSVVAGIYNEQFF
abundance: -; d_gene: -; j_gene: TRBJ2-1; v_gene: TRBV29-1; len: 13; CDR3nt: TGCAGCGTTGTGGGACTGGAATACAATGAGCAGTTCTTC; CDR3aa: CSVVGLEYNEQFF
abundance: once; d_gene: TRBD2; j_gene: TRBJ2-7; v_gene: TRBV19; len: 13; CDR3nt: TGTGCCAGTACTAGCGGCGAGTCCTACGAGCAGTACTTC; CDR3aa: CASTSGESYEQYF
abundance: few; d_gene: -; j_gene: TRBJ1-2; v_gene: TRBV5-1; len: 14; CDR3nt: TGCGCCAGCAGCTTGGTCACGAGCGGCTATGGCTACACCTTC; CDR3aa: CASSLVTSGYGYTF
abundance: -; d_gene: TRBD1; j_gene: TRBJ2-2; v_gene: TRBV30; len: 13; CDR3nt: TGTGCCTGGTGGACAGGGGACACCGGGGAGCTGTTTTTT; CDR3aa: CAWWTGDTGELFF
abundance: once; d_gene: -; j_gene: TRBJ1-4; v_gene: TRBV13; len: 14; CDR3nt: TGTGCCAGCAGCTTAGGCGGTGAGGGTGAAAAACTGTTTTTT; CDR3aa: CASSLGGEGEKLFF
abundance: -; d_gene: TRBD2; j_gene: TRBJ2-7; v_gene: TRBV6-1; len: 13; CDR3nt: TGTGCCGGGGCGGGAGGGCCAATCCACGAGCAGTACTTC; CDR3aa: CAGAGGPIHEQYF
abundance: -; d_gene: TRBD2; j_gene: TRBJ2-1; v_gene: TRBV5-4; len: 13; CDR3nt: TGTGCCAGCAGCTTGGCGGGAGGCAATGAGCAGTTCTTC; CDR3aa: CASSLAGGNEQFF
abundance: -; d_gene: -; j_gene: TRBJ1-1; v_gene: TRBV15; len: 14; CDR3nt: TGTGCCACCAGTACGACAGGAATGAACACTGAAGCTTTCTTT; CDR3aa: CATSTTGMNTEAFF
abundance: -; d_gene: -; j_gene: TRBJ1-2; v_gene: TRBV30; len: 14; CDR3nt: TGTGCCTGGAGCGCCCTTGGGGCGGCTAATGGCTACACCTTC; CDR3aa: CAWSALGAANGYTF
abundance: -; d_gene: -; j_gene: TRBJ2-6; v_gene: TRBV2; len: 16; CDR3nt: TGTGCCAGCAGTGAACAGGGTTTGTCCGGGGCCAACGTCCTGACTTTC; CDR3aa: CASSEQGLSGANVLTF
abundance: -; d_gene: -; j_gene: TRBJ1-1; v_gene: TRBV6-1; len: 15; CDR3nt: TGTGCCAGCAGTGTGCAGGGAGGTACGATCGCTGAAGCTTTCTTT; CDR3aa: CASSVQGGTIAEAFF
abundance: few; d_gene: TRBD2; j_gene: TRBJ2-7; v_gene: TRBV2; len: 15; CDR3nt: TGTGCCAGCAGGGAGACTAGCGGGAGTCCCCTCGAGCAGTACTTC; CDR3aa: CASRETSGSPLEQYF
abundance: -; d_gene: TRBD2; j_gene: TRBJ2-3; v_gene: TRBV28; len: 15; CDR3nt: TGTGCCAGCAGTTTACATCCCGGGAGGGCAGATACGCAGTATTTT; CDR3aa: CASSLHPGRADTQYF
abundance: -; d_gene: TRBD1; j_gene: TRBJ1-6; v_gene: TRBV7-9; len: 16; CDR3nt: TGTGCCAGCAGCGACCGGACAGGGAACGATAATTCACCCCTCCACTTT; CDR3aa: CASSDRTGNDNSPLHF
abundance: -; d_gene: TRBD2; j_gene: TRBJ2-2; v_gene: TRBV9; len: 18; CDR3nt: TGTGCCAGCAGCGTAGCTGCGCTAGCGGTAGGGAACACCGGGGAGCTGTTTTTT; CDR3aa: CASSVAALAVGNTGELFF
abundance: -; d_gene: -; j_gene: TRBJ1-1; v_gene: TRBV4-1; len: 14; CDR3nt: TGCGCCAGCAGCCTCCGGGACATGAACACTGAAGCTTTCTTT; CDR3aa: CASSLRDMNTEAFF
abundance: -; d_gene: -; j_gene: TRBJ2-3; v_gene: TRBV30; len: 14; CDR3nt: TGTGCCTGGAAGGAGGGCGGTAGCACAGATACGCAGTATTTT; CDR3aa: CAWKEGGSTDTQYF
abundance: -; d_gene: -; j_gene: TRBJ2-7; v_gene: TRBV27; len: 16; CDR3nt: TGTGCCAGCAGTTTATCGGGCAGGCTCCCACGGTACGAGCAGTACTTC; CDR3aa: CASSLSGRLPRYEQYF
abundance: -; d_gene: TRBD1; j_gene: TRBJ2-6; v_gene: TRBV15; len: 20; CDR3nt: TGTGCCACCAGCAGAGATCTGTCCGGGACAGTTTATGTTGGGGCCAACGTCCTGACTTTC; CDR3aa: CATSRDLSGTVYVGANVLTF
abundance: few; d_gene: -; j_gene: TRBJ1-5; v_gene: TRBV19; len: 14; CDR3nt: TGTGCCAGTAGTGGGAGAGGGCAGAATCAGCCCCAGCATTTT; CDR3aa: CASSGRGQNQPQHF
abundance: once; d_gene: -; j_gene: TRBJ2-3; v_gene: TRBV7-9; len: 14; CDR3nt: TGTGCCAGCAGCTTAGTCGGCGGCTTAGATACGCAGTATTTT; CDR3aa: CASSLVGGLDTQYF
abundance: -; d_gene: -; j_gene: TRBJ1-6; v_gene: TRBV5-1; len: 14; CDR3nt: TGCGCCAGCAGCCCCCGGGACAAGAATTCACCCCTCCACTTT; CDR3aa: CASSPRDKNSPLHF
abundance: -; d_gene: TRBD2; j_gene: TRBJ2-3; v_gene: TRBV2; len: 18; CDR3nt: TGTGCCAGCAGTGGGTCTCCCTCGGGCGGGGGGGAGGCAGATACGCAGTATTTT; CDR3aa: CASSGSPSGGGEADTQYF
abundance: -; d_gene: -; j_gene: TRBJ2-7; v_gene: TRBV6-5; len: 15; CDR3nt: TGTGCCAGCAGGACTGAACTCCGGGAAACCTACGAGCAGTACTTC; CDR3aa: CASRTELRETYEQYF
abundance: -; d_gene: TRBD1; j_gene: TRBJ1-1; v_gene: TRBV5-6; len: 15; CDR3nt: TGTGCCAGCAGCGTACTCCTGGGACAGGGGACTGAAGCTTTCTTT; CDR3aa: CASSVLLGQGTEAFF
abundance: -; d_gene: -; j_gene: TRBJ2-7; v_gene: TRBV23-1; len: 12; CDR3nt: TGCGCCAGGCCCCTGGGGAGCTACGAGCAGTACTTC; CDR3aa: CARPLGSYEQYF
abundance: -; d_gene: TRBD1; j_gene: TRBJ1-2; v_gene: TRBV6-5; len: 14; CDR3nt: TGTGCCACCAGTTTGGGGGGACAGCCTTATGACTACACCTTC; CDR3aa: CATSLGGQPYDYTF
abundance: -; d_gene: -; j_gene: TRBJ2-7; v_gene: TRBV11-2; len: 17; CDR3nt: TGTGCCAGCAGCTTCCCTGGCTGGGGTCGAGTCGGGGACGAGCAGTACTTC; CDR3aa: CASSFPGWGRVGDEQYF
abundance: -; d_gene: TRBD1; j_gene: TRBJ1-5; v_gene: TRBV6-5; len: 15; CDR3nt: TGTGCCAGCAGTTACTCACAGGGGGCCGATCAGCCCCAGCATTTT; CDR3aa: CASSYSQGADQPQHF
abundance: -; d_gene: TRBD1; j_gene: TRBJ2-5; v_gene: TRBV11-2; len: 14; CDR3nt: TGTGCCAGCAGCGTGGGACAGAATCGAGAGACCCAGTACTTC; CDR3aa: CASSVGQNRETQYF